The present TCR beta chain was sequenced within a study of T cells in localized non-small cell lung cancer. Generated by immunoSEQ multiplex PCR, the TCRdb table keeps only in-frame clones and is missing some. The data show more than 40,000 clones, about 88% seen once. General observations from the study: Of the tissues analyzed, uninvolved adjacent lung showed maximal T cell clonality, greater than tumor.

About this clone: Its antigen is unknown.

The CDR3 runs to 16 residues. Germline CDR1 MGHRA, CDR2 YSYEKL. Trimming removed 1 base from V and 2 bases from J, with 11 bases in between. The V and J genes are TRBV4-1 and TRBJ1-4; D gene uncertain. The receptor comes from a man aged 35-69 years with stage II lung adenocarcinoma. The specimen comprised PBMCs, sampled before any cancer treatment. CDR3 coding DNA: TGCGCCAGCAGCCAAGGGGCGTATTCTACTAATGAAAAACTGTTTTTT. Translation gives CASSQGAYSTNEKLFF.